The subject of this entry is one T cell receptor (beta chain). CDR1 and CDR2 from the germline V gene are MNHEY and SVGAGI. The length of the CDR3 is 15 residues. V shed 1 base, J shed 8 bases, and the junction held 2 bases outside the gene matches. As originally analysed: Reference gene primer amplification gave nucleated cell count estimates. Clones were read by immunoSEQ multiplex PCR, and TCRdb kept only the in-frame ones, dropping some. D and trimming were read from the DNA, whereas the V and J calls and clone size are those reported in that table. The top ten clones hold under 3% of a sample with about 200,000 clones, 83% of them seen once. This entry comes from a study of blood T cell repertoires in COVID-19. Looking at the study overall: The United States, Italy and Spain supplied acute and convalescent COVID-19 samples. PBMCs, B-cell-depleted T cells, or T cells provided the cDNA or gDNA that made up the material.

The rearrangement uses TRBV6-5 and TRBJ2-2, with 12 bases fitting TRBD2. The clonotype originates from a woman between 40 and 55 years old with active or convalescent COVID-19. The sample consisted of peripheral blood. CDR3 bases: TGTGCCAGCAGTTACTTGACTAGCGGGAGAGGGGAGCTGTTTTTT. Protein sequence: CASSYLTSGRGELFF.